Listed below are T cell receptor beta chains from one sample, sequenced in a study of T cell repertoires in cytomegalovirus infection. TCRdb re-called the reads with MiXCR, one entry per CDR3 protein. This table has 700,000 to 900,000 distinct CDR3 sequences, almost 30% appearing once. Their antigens remain unidentified. Sequenced material: cultured CD8+ T cells from PBMCs, taken from culture after CMV antigen stimulation. These receptors were taken from a human donor in good health (CMV status not recorded). Some clones in this sample may be carry-over from other donors' samples. Both conserved end residues are part of each CDR3. The order of the fields is clone size, D gene, V gene, J gene, CDR3 DNA, CDR3 protein. A D gene is named only where the DNA matches it firmly. Not every row has a clone size; where given, it reads once, few, many or a size class.

clone size: .
D gene: .
V gene: TRBV24-1
J gene: TRBJ2-1
CDR3 DNA: TGTGCCACCAGTGATTCAGGCACACCAAGCTCCTACAATGAGCAGTTCTTC
CDR3 protein: CATSDSGTPSSYNEQFF

clone size: many
D gene: .
V gene: TRBV20-1
J gene: TRBJ1-2
CDR3 DNA: TGCAGTGCTGTTACCAAGGAGAAGAACTATGGCTACACCTTC
CDR3 protein: CSAVTKEKNYGYTF

clone size: few
D gene: TRBD1
V gene: TRBV7-9
J gene: TRBJ2-5
CDR3 DNA: TGTGCCAGCAGCTTTGATGACAGGGCTGTCGTAGAGACCCAGTACTTC
CDR3 protein: CASSFDDRAVVETQYF

clone size: once
D gene: TRBD2
V gene: TRBV24-1
J gene: TRBJ2-1
CDR3 DNA: TGTGCCACCAGTTCGGGACCTATAGCGGGGGATGAGCAGTTCTTC
CDR3 protein: CATSSGPIAGDEQFF

clone size: .
D gene: .
V gene: TRBV7-9
J gene: TRBJ2-7
CDR3 DNA: TGTGCCAGCAGCTCCCTTGAGGGGGGGGGAGGCTACGAGCAGTACTTC
CDR3 protein: CASSSLEGGGGYEQYF

clone size: few
D gene: .
V gene: TRBV11-3
J gene: TRBJ2-1
CDR3 DNA: TGTGCCAGCAGCTTATTTAACTACAATGAGCAGTTCTTC
CDR3 protein: CASSLFNYNEQFF

clone size: few
D gene: TRBD1
V gene: TRBV7-9
J gene: TRBJ1-2
CDR3 DNA: TGTGCCAGCAGCTTAGCGGACAGGGGACCTGGCTACACCTTC
CDR3 protein: CASSLADRGPGYTF

clone size: few
D gene: .
V gene: TRBV7-9
J gene: TRBJ1-1
CDR3 DNA: TGTGCCAGCAGCTTACAAGCGGGAACTGAAGCTTTCTTT
CDR3 protein: CASSLQAGTEAFF

clone size: .
D gene: TRBD1
V gene: TRBV7-3
J gene: TRBJ2-1
CDR3 DNA: TGTGCCAGCAGCACGGGACAGGGCGCCTACAATGAGCAGTTCTTC
CDR3 protein: CASSTGQGAYNEQFF

clone size: few
D gene: .
V gene: TRBV5-6
J gene: TRBJ1-1
CDR3 DNA: TGTGCCAGCAGCTTGGCTTTAGCGGCTACCAACACTGAAGCTTTCTTT
CDR3 protein: CASSLALAATNTEAFF

clone size: few
D gene: .
V gene: TRBV12-5
J gene: TRBJ1-1
CDR3 DNA: TGTGCTAGTGGTTTCCCAGACGGGAACACTGAAGCTTTCTTT
CDR3 protein: CASGFPDGNTEAFF

clone size: once
D gene: .
V gene: TRBV12-3/TRBV12-4
J gene: TRBJ1-2
CDR3 DNA: TGTGCCAGCAGTTTAGTCACGGATAACTATGGCTACACCTTC
CDR3 protein: CASSLVTDNYGYTF

clone size: few
D gene: .
V gene: TRBV7-8
J gene: TRBJ1-1
CDR3 DNA: TGTGCCAGCCGAACCGGGCCCGAGAACACTGAAGCTTTCTTT
CDR3 protein: CASRTGPENTEAFF

clone size: few
D gene: .
V gene: TRBV6-1
J gene: TRBJ2-5
CDR3 DNA: TGTGCCAGCAGTGAAACCGGACAGCAAGAGACCCAGTACTTC
CDR3 protein: CASSETGQQETQYF

clone size: few
D gene: TRBD2
V gene: TRBV20-1
J gene: TRBJ2-3
CDR3 DNA: TGCAGTGCTAGAGAAGGACTAGCAAACACAGATACGCAGTATTTT
CDR3 protein: CSAREGLANTDTQYF

clone size: once
D gene: .
V gene: TRBV27
J gene: TRBJ2-5
CDR3 DNA: TGTGCCAGCAGCACAACAGGGGAGACCCAGTACTTC
CDR3 protein: CASSTTGETQYF

clone size: few
D gene: TRBD2
V gene: TRBV4-1
J gene: TRBJ2-1
CDR3 DNA: TGCGCCAGCAGCCAAGTCCGGACTAGCGGGCGCTCCTACAATGAGCAGTTCTTC
CDR3 protein: CASSQVRTSGRSYNEQFF

clone size: few
D gene: .
V gene: TRBV7-6
J gene: TRBJ2-2
CDR3 DNA: TGTGCCAGCAGCTTAACGTGGAGAGGGGACGAAACCGGGGAGCTGTTTTTT
CDR3 protein: CASSLTWRGDETGELFF

clone size: once
D gene: TRBD1
V gene: TRBV6-2/TRBV6-3
J gene: TRBJ2-1
CDR3 DNA: TGTGCCAGCAGTTACAGGGGGCGCGATGAGCAGTTCTTC
CDR3 protein: CASSYRGRDEQFF

clone size: many
D gene: TRBD2
V gene: TRBV28
J gene: TRBJ2-1
CDR3 DNA: TGTGCCAGCAGTTTAACAGCGGGGGGGCTGAATGAGCAGTTCTTC
CDR3 protein: CASSLTAGGLNEQFF